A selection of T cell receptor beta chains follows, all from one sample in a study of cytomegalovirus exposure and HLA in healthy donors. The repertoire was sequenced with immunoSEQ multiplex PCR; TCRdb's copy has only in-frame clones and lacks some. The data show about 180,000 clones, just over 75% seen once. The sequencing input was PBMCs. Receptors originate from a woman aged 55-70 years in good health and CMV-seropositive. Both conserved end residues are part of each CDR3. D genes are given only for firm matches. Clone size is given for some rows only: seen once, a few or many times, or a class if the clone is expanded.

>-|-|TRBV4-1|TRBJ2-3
TGCGCCAGCAGCCAAGAGGATAGGACTTATACGCAGTATTTT
CASSQEDRTYTQYF
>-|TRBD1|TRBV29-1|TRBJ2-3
TGCAGCGGGAAGAGAGGACAGGGGAACACAGATACGCAGTATTTT
CSGKRGQGNTDTQYF
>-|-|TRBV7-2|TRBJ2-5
TGTGCCAGCAGCTTAGCGTCCGTCGAGACCCAGTACTTC
CASSLASVETQYF
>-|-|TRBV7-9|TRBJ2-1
TGTGCCAGCAGCTTAGCGCGAGCGGCTCCAAATGAGCAGTTCTTC
CASSLARAAPNEQFF
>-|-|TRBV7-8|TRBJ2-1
TGTGCCAGCAGCCCACGGTCACAGGAGAGCTCCTACAATGAGCAGTTCTTC
CASSPRSQESSYNEQFF
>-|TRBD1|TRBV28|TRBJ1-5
TGTGCCAGCAGTTTTACAGGGGGCTTCAATCAGCCCCAGCATTTT
CASSFTGGFNQPQHF
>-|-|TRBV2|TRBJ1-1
TGTGCCAGCAGTGAAGCAGAGGCGACGAACACTGAAGCTTTCTTT
CASSEAEATNTEAFF
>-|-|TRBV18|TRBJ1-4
TGTGCCAGCTCCGTCACCAGGGAAATAGGTGAAAAACTGTTTTTT
CASSVTREIGEKLFF
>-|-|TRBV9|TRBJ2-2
TGTGCCAGCAGCGTAGCTACGGGGAACACCGGGGAGCTGTTTTTT
CASSVATGNTGELFF
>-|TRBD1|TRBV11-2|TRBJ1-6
TGTGCCAGCAGCTTGTTGGGACAGGGGTACTCACCCCTCCACTTT
CASSLLGQGYSPLHF
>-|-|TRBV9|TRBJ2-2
TGTGCCAGCAGCGTAGAGCAGGGGAGCACCGGGGAGCTGTTTTTT
CASSVEQGSTGELFF
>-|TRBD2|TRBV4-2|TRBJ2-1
TGTGCCAGCAGCCTTAGAGTTCTCTTGCGGGGGGCTGACAATGAGCAGTTCTTC
CASSLRVLLRGADNEQFF
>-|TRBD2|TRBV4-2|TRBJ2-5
TGTGCCAGCAGCAGACTAGCTCAAGAGACCCAGTACTTC
CASSRLAQETQYF
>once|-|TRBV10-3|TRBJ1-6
TGTGCCATCAGTGAGTCCATCACTATCCTCCACTTT
CAISESITILHF
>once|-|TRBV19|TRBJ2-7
TGTGCCAGTAGGCCGGGACACGGCTACGAGCAGTACTTC
CASRPGHGYEQYF
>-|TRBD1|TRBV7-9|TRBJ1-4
TGTGCCAGCAGCCCCGGGACAGGTGTAAATGAAAAACTGTTTTTT
CASSPGTGVNEKLFF
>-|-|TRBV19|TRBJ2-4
TGTGCCAGTAGGGCCCCCGGCGGCAAAAACATTCAGTACTTC
CASRAPGGKNIQYF
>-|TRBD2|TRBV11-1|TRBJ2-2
TGTGCCAGCAGCTCCGACCATACTAGCGACACCGGGGAGCTGTTTTTT
CASSSDHTSDTGELFF